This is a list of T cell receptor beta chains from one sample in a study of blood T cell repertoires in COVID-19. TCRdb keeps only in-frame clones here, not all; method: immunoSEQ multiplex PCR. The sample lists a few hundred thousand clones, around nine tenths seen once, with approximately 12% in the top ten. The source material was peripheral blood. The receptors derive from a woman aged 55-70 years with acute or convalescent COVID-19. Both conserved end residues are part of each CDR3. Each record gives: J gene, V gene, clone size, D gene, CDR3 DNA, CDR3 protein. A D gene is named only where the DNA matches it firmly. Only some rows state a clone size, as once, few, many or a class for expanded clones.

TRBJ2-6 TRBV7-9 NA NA TGTGCCAGCAGCTATACCCTCAGGGCTGGGGCCAACGTCCTGACTTTC CASSYTLRAGANVLTF
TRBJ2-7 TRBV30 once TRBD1 TGTGCCTGGAGTGGAGGACAGGGGGTCAAGCAGTACTTC CAWSGGQGVKQYF
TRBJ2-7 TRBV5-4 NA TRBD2 TGTGCCAGCAGCTTGTATACGGGAGGGCCCCGCTACGAGCAGTACTTC CASSLYTGGPRYEQYF
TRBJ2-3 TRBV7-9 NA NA TGTGCCAGCAGCTTAACAGGGGATACGCAGTATTTT CASSLTGDTQYF
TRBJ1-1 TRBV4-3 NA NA TGCGCCAGCAGCCAAGGGCAGGCCACTGAAGCTTTCTTT CASSQGQATEAFF
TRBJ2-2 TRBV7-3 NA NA TGTGCCAGCAGCCCTGCAGGGGCGGACACCGGGGAGCTGTTTTTT CASSPAGADTGELFF
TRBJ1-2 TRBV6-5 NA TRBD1 TGTGCCAGTTGGGAACCGGGACAGGGGGCGAATGGCTACACCTTC CASWEPGQGANGYTF
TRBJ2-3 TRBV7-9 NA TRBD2 TGTGCCAGCAGCTCCAGAGCGGGGTGGTCAGATACGCAGTATTTT CASSSRAGWSDTQYF
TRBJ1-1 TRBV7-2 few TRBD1 TGTGCCAGCAGTGGACAGGGTAGGCTCTCTGAAGCTTTCTTT CASSGQGRLSEAFF
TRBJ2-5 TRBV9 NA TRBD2 TGTGCCAGCAGCGTAGCTAGCGGGGGGGAGGAGACCCAGTACTTC CASSVASGGEETQYF
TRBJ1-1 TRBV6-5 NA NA TGTGCCAGCAGTTACCGGGGATACACTGAAGCTTTCTTT CASSYRGYTEAFF
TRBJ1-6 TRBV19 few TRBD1 TGTGCCAGTAGTATGCCATATGCAGGGACAGCGAGCTCCTATAATTCACCCCTCCACTTT CASSMPYAGTASSYNSPLHF
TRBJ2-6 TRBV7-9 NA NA TGTGCCAGCAGCGCTGCTAGCTCTGGGGCCAACGTCCTGACTTTC CASSAASSGANVLTF
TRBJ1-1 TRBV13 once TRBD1 TGTGCCAGCAGCTTCGACAGGGGAGGAACTGAAGCTTTCTTT CASSFDRGGTEAFF
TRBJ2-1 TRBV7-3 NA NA TGTGCCAGCAGCTCCTCTTCGGGTGAGCAGTTCTTC CASSSSSGEQFF
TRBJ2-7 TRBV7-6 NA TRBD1 TGTGCCAGCAGCCAGGGACAGGACTCCTACGAGCAGTACTTC CASSQGQDSYEQYF
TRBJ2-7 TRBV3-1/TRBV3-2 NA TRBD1 TGTGCCAGCAGCCCCGGACAGGGGGCTTCACAGTACTTC CASSPGQGASQYF
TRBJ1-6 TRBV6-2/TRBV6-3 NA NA TGTGCCAGCAGTTATCAGAATTCACCCCTCCACTTT CASSYQNSPLHF